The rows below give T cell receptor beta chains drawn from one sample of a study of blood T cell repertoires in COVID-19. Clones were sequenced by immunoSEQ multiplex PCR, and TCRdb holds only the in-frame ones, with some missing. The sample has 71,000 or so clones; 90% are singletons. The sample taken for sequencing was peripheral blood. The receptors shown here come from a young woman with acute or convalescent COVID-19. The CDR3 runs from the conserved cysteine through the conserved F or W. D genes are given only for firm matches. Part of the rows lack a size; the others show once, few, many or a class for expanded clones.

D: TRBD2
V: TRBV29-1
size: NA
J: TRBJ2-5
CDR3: CSVEDSHAGVQETQYF
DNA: TGCAGCGTTGAAGATTCCCACGCGGGGGTCCAAGAGACCCAGTACTTC

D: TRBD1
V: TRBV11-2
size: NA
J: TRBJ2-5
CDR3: CASRRQGETQYF
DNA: TGTGCCAGCAGACGACAGGGGGAGACCCAGTACTTC

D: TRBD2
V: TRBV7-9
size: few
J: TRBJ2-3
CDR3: CASSLTGGADTQYF
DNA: TGTGCCAGCAGCTTAACGGGAGGTGCAGATACGCAGTATTTT

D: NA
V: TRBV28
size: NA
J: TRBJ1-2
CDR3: CASQITGMVGYTF
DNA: TGTGCCAGCCAAATTACAGGGATGGTAGGCTACACCTTC

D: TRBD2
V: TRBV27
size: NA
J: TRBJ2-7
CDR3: CASSLWSSGSVEQYF
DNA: TGTGCCAGCAGTTTGTGGTCTAGCGGGAGTGTCGAGCAGTACTTC

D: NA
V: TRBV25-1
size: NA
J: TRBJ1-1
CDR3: CASSEFGVMNTEAFF
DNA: TGTGCCAGCAGTGAATTCGGAGTCATGAACACTGAAGCTTTCTTT

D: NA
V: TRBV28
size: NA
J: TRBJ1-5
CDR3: CASSFIGLAQPQHF
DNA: TGTGCCAGCAGTTTCATAGGGCTAGCTCAGCCCCAGCATTTT

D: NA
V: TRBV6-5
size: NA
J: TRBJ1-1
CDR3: CASTGPTEAFF
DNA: TGTGCCAGCACAGGGCCCACTGAAGCTTTCTTT

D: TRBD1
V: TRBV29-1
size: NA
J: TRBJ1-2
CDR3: CSVGDRGYYGYTF
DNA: TGCAGCGTTGGGGACAGGGGCTACTATGGCTACACCTTC

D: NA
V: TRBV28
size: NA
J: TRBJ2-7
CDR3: CASSSGGQGRYEQYF
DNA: TGTGCCAGCAGTTCCGGGGGGCAGGGTCGGTACGAGCAGTACTTC

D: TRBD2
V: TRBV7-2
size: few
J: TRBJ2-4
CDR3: CASSLVGGAKNIQYF
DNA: TGTGCCAGCAGCTTAGTGGGAGGGGCCAAAAACATTCAGTACTTC

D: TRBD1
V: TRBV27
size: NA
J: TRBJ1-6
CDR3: CASRPGTAVSPLHF
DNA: TGTGCCAGCAGACCCGGGACAGCAGTCTCACCCCTCCACTTT

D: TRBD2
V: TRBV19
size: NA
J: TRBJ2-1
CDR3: CASSTLAGGRNEQFF
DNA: TGTGCCAGTAGTACCCTTGCGGGAGGGAGGAATGAGCAGTTCTTC